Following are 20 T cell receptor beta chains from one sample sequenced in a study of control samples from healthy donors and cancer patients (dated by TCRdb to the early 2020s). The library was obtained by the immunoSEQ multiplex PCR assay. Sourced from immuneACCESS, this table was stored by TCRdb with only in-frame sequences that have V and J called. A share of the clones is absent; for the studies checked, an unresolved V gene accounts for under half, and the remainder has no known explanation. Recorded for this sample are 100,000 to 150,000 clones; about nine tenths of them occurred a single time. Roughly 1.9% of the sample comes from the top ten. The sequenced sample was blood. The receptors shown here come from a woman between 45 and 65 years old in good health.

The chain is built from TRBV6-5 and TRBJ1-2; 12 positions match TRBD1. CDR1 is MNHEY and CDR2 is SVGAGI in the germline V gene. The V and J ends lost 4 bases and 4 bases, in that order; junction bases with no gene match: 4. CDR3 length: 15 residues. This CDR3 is CASSSRGQGAYGYTF. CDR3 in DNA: TGTGCCAGCAGTTCTAGGGGACAGGGGGCCTATGGCTACACCTTC.

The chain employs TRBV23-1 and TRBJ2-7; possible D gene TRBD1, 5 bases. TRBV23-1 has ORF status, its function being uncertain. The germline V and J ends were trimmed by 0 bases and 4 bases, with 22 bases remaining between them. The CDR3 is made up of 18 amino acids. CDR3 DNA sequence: TGCGCCAGCAGTCAATCGTCAAGAGGACATGGATGTCGGTACGAGCAGTACTTC. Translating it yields CASSQSSRGHGCRYEQYF.

The DNA of the CDR3 is TGTGCCAGTTCCAGGGAATCGGCAAACTACGAGCAGTACTTC. As protein: CASSRESANYEQYF. V gene TRBV19 combines with J gene TRBJ2-7; D might be TRBD1 (5 bases). The CDR3 is 14 amino acids. CDR1 is LNHDA and CDR2 is SQIVND in the germline V gene (reference sequence). Trimming removed 8 bases at V and 3 bases at J, with 17 bases between.

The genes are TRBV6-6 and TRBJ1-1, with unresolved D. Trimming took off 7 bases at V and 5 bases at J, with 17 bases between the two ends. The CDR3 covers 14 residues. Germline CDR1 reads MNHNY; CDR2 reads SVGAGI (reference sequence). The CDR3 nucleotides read TGTGCCAGCATCGAGGACCCCGGCCGGACTGAAGCTTTCTTT. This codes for CASIEDPGRTEAFF.

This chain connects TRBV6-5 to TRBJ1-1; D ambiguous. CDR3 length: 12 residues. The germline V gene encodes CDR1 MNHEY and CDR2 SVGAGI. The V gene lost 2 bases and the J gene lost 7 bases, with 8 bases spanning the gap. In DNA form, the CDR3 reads TGTGCCAGCAGTTACACGGGGAGTGAAGCTTTCTTT. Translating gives CASSYTGSEAFF.

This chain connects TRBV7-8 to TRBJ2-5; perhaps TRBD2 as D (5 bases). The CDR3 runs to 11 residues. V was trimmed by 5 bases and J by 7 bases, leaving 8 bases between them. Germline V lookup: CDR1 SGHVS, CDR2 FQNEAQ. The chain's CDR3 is CASSERGTQYF. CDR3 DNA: TGTGCCAGCAGCGAACGGGGGACCCAGTACTTC.

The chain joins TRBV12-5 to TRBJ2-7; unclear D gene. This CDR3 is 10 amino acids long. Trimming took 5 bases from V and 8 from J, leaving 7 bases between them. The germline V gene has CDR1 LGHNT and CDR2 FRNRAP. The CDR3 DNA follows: TGTGCTAGTGGTGGTGAGAAGCAGTACTTC. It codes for CASGGEKQYF.

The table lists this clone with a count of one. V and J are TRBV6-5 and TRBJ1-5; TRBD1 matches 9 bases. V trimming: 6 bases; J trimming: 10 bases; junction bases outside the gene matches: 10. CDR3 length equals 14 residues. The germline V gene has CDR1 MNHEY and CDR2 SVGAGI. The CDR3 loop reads CASSPSGTGRPQHF. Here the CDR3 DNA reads TGTGCCAGCAGCCCCTCTGGGACAGGGAGACCCCAGCATTTT.

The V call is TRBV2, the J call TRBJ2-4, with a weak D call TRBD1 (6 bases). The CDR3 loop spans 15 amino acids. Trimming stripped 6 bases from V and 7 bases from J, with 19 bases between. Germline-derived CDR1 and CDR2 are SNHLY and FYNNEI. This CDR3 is CASSSSPGTPNIQYF. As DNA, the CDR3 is TGTGCCAGCAGCAGTTCCCCCGGGACACCGAACATTCAGTACTTC.

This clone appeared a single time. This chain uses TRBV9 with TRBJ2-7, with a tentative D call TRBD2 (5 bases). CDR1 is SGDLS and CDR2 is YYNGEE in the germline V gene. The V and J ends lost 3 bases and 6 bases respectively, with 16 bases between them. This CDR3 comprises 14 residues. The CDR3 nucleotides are TGTGCCAGCAGCGCCGGCCCCGGGGTGGGCGAGCAGTACTTC. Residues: CASSAGPGVGEQYF.

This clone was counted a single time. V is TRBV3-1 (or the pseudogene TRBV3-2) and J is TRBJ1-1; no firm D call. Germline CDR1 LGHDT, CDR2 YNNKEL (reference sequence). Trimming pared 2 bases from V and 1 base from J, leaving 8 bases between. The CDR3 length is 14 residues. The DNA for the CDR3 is TGTGCCAGCAGCCAACGCCCTGAGAACACTGAAGCTTTCTTT. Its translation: CASSQRPENTEAFF.

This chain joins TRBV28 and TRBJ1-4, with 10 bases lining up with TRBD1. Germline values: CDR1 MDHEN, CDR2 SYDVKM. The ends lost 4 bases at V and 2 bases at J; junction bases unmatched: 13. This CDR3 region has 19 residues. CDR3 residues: CASSSWTGGTEGTNEKLFF. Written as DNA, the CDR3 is TGTGCCAGCAGTTCCTGGACAGGGGGTACGGAAGGGACTAATGAAAAACTGTTTTTT. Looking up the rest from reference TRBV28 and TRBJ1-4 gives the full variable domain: DVKVTQSSRYLVKRTGEKVFLECVQDMDHENMFWYRQDPGLGLRLIYFSYDVKMKEKGDIPEGYSVSREKKERFSLILESASTNQTSMYLCASSSWTGGTEGTNEKLFFGSGTQLSVL.

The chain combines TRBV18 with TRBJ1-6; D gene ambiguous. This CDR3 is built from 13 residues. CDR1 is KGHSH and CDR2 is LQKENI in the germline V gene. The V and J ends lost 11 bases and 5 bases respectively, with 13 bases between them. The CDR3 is CAASTGNNSPLHF. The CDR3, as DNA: TGTGCCGCCTCAACTGGTAATAATTCACCCCTCCACTTT.

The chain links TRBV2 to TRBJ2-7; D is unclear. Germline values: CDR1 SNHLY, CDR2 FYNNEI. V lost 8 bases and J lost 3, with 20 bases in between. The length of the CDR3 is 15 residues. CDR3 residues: CASVEAPTRIYEQYF. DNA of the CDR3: TGTGCCAGCGTGGAAGCCCCAACCCGAATCTACGAGCAGTACTTC.

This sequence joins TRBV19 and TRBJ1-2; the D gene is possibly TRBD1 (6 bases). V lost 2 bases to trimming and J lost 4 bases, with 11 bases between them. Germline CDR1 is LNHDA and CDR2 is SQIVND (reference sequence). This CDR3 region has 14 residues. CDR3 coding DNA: TGTGCCAGTAGTATATCGGCAGGGGCCTATGGCTACACCTTC. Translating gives CASSISAGAYGYTF. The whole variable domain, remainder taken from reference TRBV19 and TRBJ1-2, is DGGITQSPKYLFRKEGQNVTLSCEQNLNHDAMYWYRQDPGQGLRLIYYSQIVNDFQKGDIAEGYSVSREKKESFPLTVTSAQKNPTAFYLCASSISAGAYGYTFGSGTRLTVV.

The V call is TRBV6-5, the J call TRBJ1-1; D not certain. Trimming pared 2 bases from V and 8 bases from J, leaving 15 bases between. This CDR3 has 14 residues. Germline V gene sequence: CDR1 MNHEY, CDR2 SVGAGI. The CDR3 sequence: CASSYHSGGSEAFF. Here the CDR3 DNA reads TGTGCCAGCAGTTACCACTCGGGAGGCAGCGAAGCTTTCTTT.

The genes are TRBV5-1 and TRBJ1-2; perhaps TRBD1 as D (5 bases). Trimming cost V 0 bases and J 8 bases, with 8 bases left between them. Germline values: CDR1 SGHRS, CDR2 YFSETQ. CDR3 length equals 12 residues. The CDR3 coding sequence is TGCGCCAGCAGCTTGGTCGGGGACGGCTACACCTTC. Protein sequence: CASSLVGDGYTF.

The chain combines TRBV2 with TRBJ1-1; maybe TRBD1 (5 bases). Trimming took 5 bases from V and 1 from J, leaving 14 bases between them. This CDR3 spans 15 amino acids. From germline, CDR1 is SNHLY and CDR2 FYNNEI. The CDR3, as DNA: TGTGCCAGCAGTAGGGACGTAGGGGCGAACACTGAAGCTTTCTTT. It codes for CASSRDVGANTEAFF.

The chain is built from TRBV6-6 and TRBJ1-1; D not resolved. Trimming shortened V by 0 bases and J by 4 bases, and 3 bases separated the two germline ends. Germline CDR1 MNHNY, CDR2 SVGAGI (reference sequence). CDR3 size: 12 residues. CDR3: CASSYSITEAFF. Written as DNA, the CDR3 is TGTGCCAGCAGTTACTCGATCACTGAAGCTTTCTTT.

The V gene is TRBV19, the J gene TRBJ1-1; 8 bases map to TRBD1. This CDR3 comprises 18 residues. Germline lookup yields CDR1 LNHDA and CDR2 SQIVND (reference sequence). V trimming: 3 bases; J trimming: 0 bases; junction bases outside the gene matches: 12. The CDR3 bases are TGTGCCAGTAGTATGGGGGTCCCAGGGGGCTGGATGAACACTGAAGCTTTCTTT. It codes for CASSMGVPGGWMNTEAFF.